The subject of this entry is one T cell receptor beta chain. V lost 5 bases and J 6 bases, leaving 10 bases between the germline ends. Per germline, CDR1 MDHEN and CDR2 SYDVKM. The CDR3 contains 13 residues. Clones were sequenced by immunoSEQ multiplex PCR, and TCRdb holds only the in-frame ones, with some missing. This repertoire shows roughly 180,000 clones, over 80% found once; its top ten account for 4.5% to 6.5%. The data belong to a study of blood T cell repertoires in COVID-19. Study-wide context: Researchers got acute and convalescent COVID-19 samples from the United States, Italy and Spain. Nucleic acid was either cDNA or gDNA, and it came from T cells, B-cell-depleted T cells, or PBMCs.

The V and J genes are TRBV28 and TRBJ1-4; a possible D gene is TRBD1 (6 bases). The sequencing input was peripheral blood. The sequence was obtained from a woman in her twenties or thirties with acute or convalescent COVID-19. The CDR3 DNA follows: TGTGCCAGCAGTCAGGGGAGGGATGAAAAACTGTTTTTT. It translates to CASSQGRDEKLFF.